The clone carrying this T cell receptor (beta chain) turned up a few times. This sample was taken from a study of T cell responses to AZD1222 COVID-19 vaccine. About the research overall: Recipients boosted at about 4 weeks or about 12 weeks are pooled.

After removal of 6 bases from V and 1 base from J, the junction contained 1 base not matched to a gene. CDR3 length: 13 amino acids. The method was immunoSEQ multiplex PCR; TCRdb's version includes in-frame clones alone and lacks a portion of them. Among over 100,000 clones listed, around 82% were seen once. Source: peripheral blood, taken on day 0 of AZD1222 vaccination. This chain links TRBV12-3 or TRBV12-4 with TRBJ1-1; 8 bases are a match to TRBD1. The clonotype originates from an adult in good health. The CDR3 here is CASRGQENTEAFF. The CDR3 DNA is TGTGCCAGCAGGGGACAGGAGAACACTGAAGCTTTCTTT.